The text below deals with one T cell receptor (beta chain). This entry comes from a study of follicular helper T cells after annual influenza vaccination. The time point denotes: 2015-2016 season, 7 days after influenza vaccination. Here immunoSEQ multiplex PCR was the method, and the copy in TCRdb shows in-frame clones only, minus some. The table has just over 8,500 clones, roughly 80% seen once; the top ten hold approximately 4%. Per germline, CDR1 LNHDA and CDR2 SQIVND (reference sequence). Trimming took off 5 bases at V and 10 bases at J, with 11 bases between the two ends. The CDR3 length is 11 residues.

The receptor's source is an adult who received the influenza vaccine. The chain combines TRBV19 with TRBJ2-5; maybe TRBD1 (5 bases). The source was CXCR5+ CD38- circulating T follicular helper cells from blood, collected 7 days after influenza vaccination. The subset denotes: circulating Tfh, non-naive CD4+CXCR5+PD-1+ (ICOS+CD38+ or ICOS-CD38-). CDR3 sequence: CASSEGRGQYF. Here the CDR3 DNA reads TGTGCCAGTAGTGAAGGAAGGGGCCAGTACTTC.